This T cell receptor (beta chain) was observed in a study of beta chain features in type 1 diabetes. Across the whole study: The patient and healthy donor groups were comparable for age, gender and cell yields.

Germline V gives CDR1 DFQATT, CDR2 SNEGSKA (reference sequence). With V trimmed by 5 bases and J by 11 bases, 5 bases remained unmatched. The CDR3 is 11 amino acids. CD45RO/CCR7/CD25/CD127/CD95/CD27 separated CD4+ naive, central memory, regulatory and stem cell-like memory cells by sorting. This clone was picked up a small number of times. The entirety of the isolated RNA underwent reverse transcription, so expressed TCRB transcripts were sequenced. Libraries were prepared by immunoSEQ multiplex PCR; TCRdb keeps only in-frame clonotypes and omits some of them. The sample lists about 370,000 clones, approximately 16% seen once, with 0.019% in the top ten.

This TCR derives from a woman between 18 and 30 years old in good health. Sequencing used naive CD4+ T cells from blood. V usage is TRBV20-1 and J usage is TRBJ1-1; 10 bases map to TRBD1. The CDR3: CSASGQGVAFF. The CDR3 region has the DNA TGCAGTGCTTCAGGACAGGGGGTTGCTTTCTTT.